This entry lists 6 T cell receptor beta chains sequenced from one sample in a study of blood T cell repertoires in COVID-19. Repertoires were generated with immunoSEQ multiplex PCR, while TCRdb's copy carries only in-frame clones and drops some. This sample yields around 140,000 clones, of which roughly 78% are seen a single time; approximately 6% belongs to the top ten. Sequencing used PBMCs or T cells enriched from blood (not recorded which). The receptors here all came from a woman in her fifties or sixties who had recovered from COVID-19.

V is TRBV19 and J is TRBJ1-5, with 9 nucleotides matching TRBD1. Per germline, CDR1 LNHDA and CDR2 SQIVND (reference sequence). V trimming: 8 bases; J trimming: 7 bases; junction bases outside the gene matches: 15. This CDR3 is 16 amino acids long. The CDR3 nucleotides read TGTGCCAGTTGCCGGGGTGGGACAGGGAGAAGCCAGCCCCAGCATTTT. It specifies CASCRGGTGRSQPQHF.

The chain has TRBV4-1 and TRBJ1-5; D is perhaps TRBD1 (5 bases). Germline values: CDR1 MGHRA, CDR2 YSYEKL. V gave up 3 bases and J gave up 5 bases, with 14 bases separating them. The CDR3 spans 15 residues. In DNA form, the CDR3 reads TGCGCCAGCAGCCAGACCACTCAGGGCGATCAGCCCCAGCATTTT. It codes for CASSQTTQGDQPQHF.

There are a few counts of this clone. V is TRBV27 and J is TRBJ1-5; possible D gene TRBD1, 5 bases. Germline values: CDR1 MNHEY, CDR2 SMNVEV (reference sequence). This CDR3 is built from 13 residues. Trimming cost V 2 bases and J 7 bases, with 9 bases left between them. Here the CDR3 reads CASSLVGVQPQHF. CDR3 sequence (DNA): TGTGCCAGCAGTTTAGTAGGGGTGCAGCCCCAGCATTTT.

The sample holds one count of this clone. The CDR3 DNA reads TGTGCCATCAGTGTACCGGGGGACAATGAGCAGTTCTTC. This codes for CAISVPGDNEQFF. The chain carries TRBV10-3 and TRBJ2-1; a possible D gene is TRBD2 (6 bases). The CDR3 is 13 residues long. Germline CDR1 is ENHRY and CDR2 is SYGVKD. V was cut by 4 bases and J by 5 bases, with 9 bases left in between.

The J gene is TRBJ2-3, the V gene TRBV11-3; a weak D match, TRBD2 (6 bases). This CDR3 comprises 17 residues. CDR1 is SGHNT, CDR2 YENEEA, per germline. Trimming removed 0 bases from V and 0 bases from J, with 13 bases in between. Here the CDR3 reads CASSLEGRAGSTDTQYF. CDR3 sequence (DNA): TGTGCCAGCAGCTTAGAGGGCCGTGCGGGGAGCACAGATACGCAGTATTTT.

In nucleotides, the CDR3 is TGTGCCAGCACCCTCCGGGACAGGGGGTCAGGGAAACTGTTTTTT. It codes for CASTLRDRGSGKLFF. The chain recombines TRBV3-1 (or the pseudogene TRBV3-2) with TRBJ1-4, with 11 bases aligning to TRBD1. The germline V gene has CDR1 LGHDT and CDR2 YNNKEL (reference sequence). This CDR3 is built from 15 residues. The V and J ends lost 7 bases and 11 bases, in that order; junction bases with no gene match: 12.